This T cell receptor (beta chain) was profiled in a study of identical twins. Broader study findings: Beta out-of-frame sequences displayed a weaker excess of sharing between twins.

TCRdb processed the 5' RACE reads anew with MiXCR; each CDR3 protein has one entry. The data show under 1 million distinct CDR3 sequences, roughly an eighth seen once. This clonotype has a count of ten or more. Its antigen is not known. The V end lost 1 base, the J end lost 2 bases, and 10 bases lay between the germline ends. Germline values: CDR1 KGHDR, CDR2 SFDVKD. This CDR3 comprises 15 residues. The sample was also reused in another study, on yellow fever vaccine responses in identical twins.

This clonotype was obtained from a woman aged 18-30 years in good health. Sequencing was done on a sample of PBMCs. The chain couples TRBV24-1 to TRBJ2-5, with D perhaps TRBD2 (6 bases). CDR3 loop: CATSDLSGTQETQYF. The CDR3 nucleotides are TGTGCCACCAGTGATTTATCGGGGACTCAAGAGACCCAGTACTTC.